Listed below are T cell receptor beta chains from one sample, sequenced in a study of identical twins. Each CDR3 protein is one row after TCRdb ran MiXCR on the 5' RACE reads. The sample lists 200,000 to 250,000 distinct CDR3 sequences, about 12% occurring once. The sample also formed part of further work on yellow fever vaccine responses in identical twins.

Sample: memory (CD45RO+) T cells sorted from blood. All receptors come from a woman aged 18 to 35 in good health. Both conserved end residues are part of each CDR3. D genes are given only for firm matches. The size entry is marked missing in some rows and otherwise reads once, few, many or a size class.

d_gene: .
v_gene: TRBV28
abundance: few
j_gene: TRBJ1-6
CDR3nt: TGTGCCAGCAGTCGATCTGGGGCCAAGAATTCACCCCTCCACTTT
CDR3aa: CASSRSGAKNSPLHF

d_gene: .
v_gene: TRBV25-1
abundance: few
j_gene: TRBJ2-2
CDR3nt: TGTGCCAGCAGTCAGATAAACACCGGGGAGCTGTTTTTT
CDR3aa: CASSQINTGELFF

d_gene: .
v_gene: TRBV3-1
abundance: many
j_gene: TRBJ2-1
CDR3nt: TGTGCCAGCAGCGCCCGCGCGCAAAGTCGCAATGAGCAGTTCTTC
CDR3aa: CASSARAQSRNEQFF

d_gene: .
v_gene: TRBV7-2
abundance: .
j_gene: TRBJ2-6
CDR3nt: TGTGCCAGCAGCTTACCCTCCTCTGGGGCCAACGTCCTGACTTTC
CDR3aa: CASSLPSSGANVLTF

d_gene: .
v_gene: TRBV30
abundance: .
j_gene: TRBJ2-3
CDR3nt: TGTGCCTGGAGTGTGGGGGACACAAACACAGATACGCAGTATTTT
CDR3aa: CAWSVGDTNTDTQYF

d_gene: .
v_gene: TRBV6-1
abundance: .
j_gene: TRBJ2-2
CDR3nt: TGTGCCAGCAGTGGACAGTTCGGCGGGGAGCTGTTTTTT
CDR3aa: CASSGQFGGELFF

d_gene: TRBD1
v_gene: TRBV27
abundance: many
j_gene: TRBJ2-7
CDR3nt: TGTGCCAGCAGTTTTAAGGCAGGGGGATACGAGCAGTACTTC
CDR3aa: CASSFKAGGYEQYF

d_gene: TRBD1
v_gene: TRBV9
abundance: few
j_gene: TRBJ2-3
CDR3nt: TGTGCCAGCAGCGAGAGGGGACAGGGGGCTCTGGATACGCAGTATTTT
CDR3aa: CASSERGQGALDTQYF

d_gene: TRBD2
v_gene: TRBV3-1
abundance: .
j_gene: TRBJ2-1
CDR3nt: TGTGCCAGCAGCCAATTGGGAGGGGCGGGGGGCTACAATGAGCAGTTCTTC
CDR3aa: CASSQLGGAGGYNEQFF

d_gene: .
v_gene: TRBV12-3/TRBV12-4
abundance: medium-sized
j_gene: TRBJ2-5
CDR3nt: TGTGCCAGCAGTCGAACGGGGGGCACCCAAGAGACCCAGTACTTC
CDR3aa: CASSRTGGTQETQYF

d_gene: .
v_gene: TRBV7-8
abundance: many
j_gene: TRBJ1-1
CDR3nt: TGTGCCAGCAGCTTAGACAGGGCCACTGAAGCTTTCTTT
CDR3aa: CASSLDRATEAFF

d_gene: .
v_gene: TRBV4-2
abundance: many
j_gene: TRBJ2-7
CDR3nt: TGTGCCAGCAGCCAGGACGACGGCACCTACGAGCAGTACTTC
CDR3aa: CASSQDDGTYEQYF

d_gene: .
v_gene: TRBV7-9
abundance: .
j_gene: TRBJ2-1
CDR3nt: TGTGCCAGCAGCTCTGGGCTCATGGGTTACAATGAGCAGTTCTTC
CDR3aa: CASSSGLMGYNEQFF

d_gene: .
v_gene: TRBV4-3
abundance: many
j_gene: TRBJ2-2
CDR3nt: TGCGCCAGCAGCCGAACAAGTCTCCCCACCGGGGAGCTGTTTTTT
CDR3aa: CASSRTSLPTGELFF

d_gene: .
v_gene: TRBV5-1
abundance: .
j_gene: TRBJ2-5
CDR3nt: TGCGCCAGCAGCTTGGCAAACGCGAAGGAGACCCAGTACTTC
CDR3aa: CASSLANAKETQYF

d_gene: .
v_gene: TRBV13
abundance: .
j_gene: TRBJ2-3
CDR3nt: TGTGCCAGCAGCTTAGCGGGAGTACCAGATACGCAGTATTTT
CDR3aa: CASSLAGVPDTQYF

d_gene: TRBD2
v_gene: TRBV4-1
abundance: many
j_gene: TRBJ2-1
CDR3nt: TGCGCCAGCAGCCAAGACCGGGAGGGCCGGGATGAGCAGTTCTTC
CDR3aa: CASSQDREGRDEQFF

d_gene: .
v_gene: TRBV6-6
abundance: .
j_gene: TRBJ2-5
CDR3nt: TGTGCCAGCGTTGAGACTGGGGAGCTCTACTTC
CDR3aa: CASVETGELYF

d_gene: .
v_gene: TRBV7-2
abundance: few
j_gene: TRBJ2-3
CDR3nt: TGTGCCAGCATCCTGACGGGAAAAGTCGCAGATACGCAGTATTTT
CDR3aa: CASILTGKVADTQYF

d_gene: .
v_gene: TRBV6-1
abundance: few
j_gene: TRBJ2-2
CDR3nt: TGTGCCCACAGGCTAGAGAACACCGGGGAGCTGTTTTTT
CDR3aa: CAHRLENTGELFF

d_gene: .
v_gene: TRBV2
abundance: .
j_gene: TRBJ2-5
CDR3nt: TGTGCCAGCAAGCCTAGTCGAGAGACCCAGTACTTC
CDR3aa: CASKPSRETQYF

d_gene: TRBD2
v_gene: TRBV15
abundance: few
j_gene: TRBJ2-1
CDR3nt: TGTGCCACCAGCAGAGGTCGGGAGGCCTCCTACAATGAGCAGTTCTTC
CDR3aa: CATSRGREASYNEQFF

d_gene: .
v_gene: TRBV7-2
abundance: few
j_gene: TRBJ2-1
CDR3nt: TGTGCCAGCAGCACCACACAGCGAGGATCTCATGAGCAGTTCTTC
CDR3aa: CASSTTQRGSHEQFF

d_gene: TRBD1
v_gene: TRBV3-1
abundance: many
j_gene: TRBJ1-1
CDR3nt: TGTGCCAGCAGCCAGGAACAGGGGGCCAACACTGAAGCTTTCTTT
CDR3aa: CASSQEQGANTEAFF

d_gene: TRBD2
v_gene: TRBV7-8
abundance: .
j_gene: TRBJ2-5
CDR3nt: TGTGCCAGCAGCTTAAGGGCTAGCGGAGACCAAGAGACCCAGTACTTC
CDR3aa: CASSLRASGDQETQYF

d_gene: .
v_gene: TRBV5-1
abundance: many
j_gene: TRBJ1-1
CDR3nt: TGCGCCAGCAGCTTGATCGGAAACACTGAAGCTTTCTTT
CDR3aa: CASSLIGNTEAFF

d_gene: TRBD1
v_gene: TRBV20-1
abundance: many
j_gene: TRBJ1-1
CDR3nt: TGCAGTGCCCCGTCCCGGGGGCAGGGGGCGGTAAACACTGAAGCTTTCTTT
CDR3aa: CSAPSRGQGAVNTEAFF

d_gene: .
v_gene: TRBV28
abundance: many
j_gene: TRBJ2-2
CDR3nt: TGTGCCAGCAGTCGAGTTATATCCGGGGACGGCAACACCGGGGAGCTGTTTTTT
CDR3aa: CASSRVISGDGNTGELFF

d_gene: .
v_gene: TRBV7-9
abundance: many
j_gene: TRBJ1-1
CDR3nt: TGTGCCAGCAGCTACCAGGGGCTTGAAGCTTTCTTT
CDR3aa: CASSYQGLEAFF

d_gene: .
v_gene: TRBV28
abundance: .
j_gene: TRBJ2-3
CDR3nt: TGTGCCAGCAGTTTAGGGGGCACTAGCCTCTATACGCAGTATTTT
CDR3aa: CASSLGGTSLYTQYF

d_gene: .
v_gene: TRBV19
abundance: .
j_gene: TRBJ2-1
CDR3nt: TGTGCCAGCAGTCGTCTGCGTGGGAGCTCCTACAATGAGCAGTTCTTC
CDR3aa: CASSRLRGSSYNEQFF

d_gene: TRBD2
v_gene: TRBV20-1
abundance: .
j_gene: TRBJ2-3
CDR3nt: TGCAGTGCCCGACCGGGACTAGCGGGTTCAGATACGCAGTATTTT
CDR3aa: CSARPGLAGSDTQYF